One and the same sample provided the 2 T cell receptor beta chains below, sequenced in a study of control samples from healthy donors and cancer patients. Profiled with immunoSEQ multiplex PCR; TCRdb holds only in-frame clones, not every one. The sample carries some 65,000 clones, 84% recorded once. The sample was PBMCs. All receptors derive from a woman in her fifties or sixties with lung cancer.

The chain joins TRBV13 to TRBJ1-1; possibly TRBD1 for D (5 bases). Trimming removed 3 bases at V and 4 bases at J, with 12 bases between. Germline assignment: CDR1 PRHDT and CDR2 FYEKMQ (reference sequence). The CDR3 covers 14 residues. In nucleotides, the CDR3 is TGTGCCAGCAGCTTGCTTCAGGGAGGCACTGAAGCTTTCTTT. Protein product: CASSLLQGGTEAFF. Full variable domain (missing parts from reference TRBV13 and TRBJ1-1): AAGVIQSPRHLIKEKRETATLKCYPIPRHDTVYWYQQGPGQDPQFLISFYEKMQSDKGSIPDRFSAQQFSDYHSELNMSSLELGDSALYFCASSLLQGGTEAFFGQGTRLTVV.

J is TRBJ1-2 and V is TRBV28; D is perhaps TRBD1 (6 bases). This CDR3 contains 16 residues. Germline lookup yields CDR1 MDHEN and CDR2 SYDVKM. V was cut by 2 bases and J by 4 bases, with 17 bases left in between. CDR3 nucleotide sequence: TGTGCCAGCAGTTTAGAGGGGGGGACTACCATCTATGGCTACACCTTC. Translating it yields CASSLEGGTTIYGYTF.